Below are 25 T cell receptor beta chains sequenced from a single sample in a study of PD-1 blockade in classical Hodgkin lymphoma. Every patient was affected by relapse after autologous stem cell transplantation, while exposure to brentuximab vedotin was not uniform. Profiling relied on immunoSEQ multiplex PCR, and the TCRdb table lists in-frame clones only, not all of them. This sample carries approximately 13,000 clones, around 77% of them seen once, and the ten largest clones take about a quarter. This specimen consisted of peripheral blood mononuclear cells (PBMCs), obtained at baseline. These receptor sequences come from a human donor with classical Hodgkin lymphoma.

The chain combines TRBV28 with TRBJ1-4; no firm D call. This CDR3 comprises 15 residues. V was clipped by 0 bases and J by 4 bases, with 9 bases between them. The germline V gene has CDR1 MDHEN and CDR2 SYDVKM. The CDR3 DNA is TGTGCCAGCAGTTTATGGGCAGGAGGTAATGAAAAACTGTTTTTT. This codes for CASSLWAGGNEKLFF.

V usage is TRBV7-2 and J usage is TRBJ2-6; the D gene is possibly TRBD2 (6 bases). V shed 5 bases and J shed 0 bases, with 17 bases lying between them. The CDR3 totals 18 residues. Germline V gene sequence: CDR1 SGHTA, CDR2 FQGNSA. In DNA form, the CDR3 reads TGTGCCAGCAGCCGCACCGGGACTTCCTTCTCTGGGGCCAACGTCCTGACTTTC. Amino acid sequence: CASSRTGTSFSGANVLTF.

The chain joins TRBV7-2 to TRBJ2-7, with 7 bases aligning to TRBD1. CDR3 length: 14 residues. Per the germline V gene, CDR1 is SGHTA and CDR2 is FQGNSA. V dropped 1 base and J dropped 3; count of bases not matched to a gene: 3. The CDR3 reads CASSLEGQYYEQYF. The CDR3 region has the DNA TGTGCCAGCAGCTTAGAGGGACAGTACTACGAGCAGTACTTC.

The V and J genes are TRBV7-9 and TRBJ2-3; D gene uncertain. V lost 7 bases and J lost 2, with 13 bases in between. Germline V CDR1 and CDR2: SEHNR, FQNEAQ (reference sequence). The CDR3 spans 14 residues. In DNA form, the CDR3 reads TGTGCCAGCAAGTCCCCCGGGTTCACAGATACGCAGTATTTT. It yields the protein CASKSPGFTDTQYF.

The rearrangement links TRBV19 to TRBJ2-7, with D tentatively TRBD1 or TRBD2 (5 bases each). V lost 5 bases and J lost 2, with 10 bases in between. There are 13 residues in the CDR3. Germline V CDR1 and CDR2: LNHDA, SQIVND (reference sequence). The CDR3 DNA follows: TGTGCCAGTAGTGGGACGGCGGCCTACGAGCAGTACTTC. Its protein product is CASSGTAAYEQYF.

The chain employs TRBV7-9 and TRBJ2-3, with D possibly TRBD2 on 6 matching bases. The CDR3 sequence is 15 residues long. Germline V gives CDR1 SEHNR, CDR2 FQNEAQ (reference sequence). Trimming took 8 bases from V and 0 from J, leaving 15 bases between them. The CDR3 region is CASGYGGASTDTQYF. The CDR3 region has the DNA TGTGCCAGCGGCTACGGGGGAGCTAGCACAGATACGCAGTATTTT.

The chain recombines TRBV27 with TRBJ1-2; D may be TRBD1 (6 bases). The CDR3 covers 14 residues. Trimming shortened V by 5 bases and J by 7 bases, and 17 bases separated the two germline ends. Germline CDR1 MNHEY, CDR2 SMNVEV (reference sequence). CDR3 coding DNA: TGTGCCAGCAGTATCACAGGGTCAGAGTTTGGCTACACCTTC. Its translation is CASSITGSEFGYTF.

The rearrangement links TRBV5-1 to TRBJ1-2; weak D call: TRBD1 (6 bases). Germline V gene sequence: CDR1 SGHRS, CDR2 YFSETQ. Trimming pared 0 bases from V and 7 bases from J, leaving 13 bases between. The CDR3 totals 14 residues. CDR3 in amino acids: CASSLGWGAGGYTF. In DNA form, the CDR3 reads TGCGCCAGCAGCTTGGGCTGGGGGGCCGGTGGCTACACCTTC.

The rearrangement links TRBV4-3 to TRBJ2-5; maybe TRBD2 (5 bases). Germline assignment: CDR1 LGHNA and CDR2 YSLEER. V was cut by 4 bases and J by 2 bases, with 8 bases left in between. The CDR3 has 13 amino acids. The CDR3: CASSPGLQETQYF. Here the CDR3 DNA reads TGCGCCAGCAGCCCGGGATTACAAGAGACCCAGTACTTC.

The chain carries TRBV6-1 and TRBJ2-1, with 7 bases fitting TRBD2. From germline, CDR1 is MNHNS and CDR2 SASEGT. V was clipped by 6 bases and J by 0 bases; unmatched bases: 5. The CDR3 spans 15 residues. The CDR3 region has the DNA TGTGCCAGCAGGGGGGGGACCCACTCCTACAATGAGCAGTTCTTC. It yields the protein CASRGGTHSYNEQFF.

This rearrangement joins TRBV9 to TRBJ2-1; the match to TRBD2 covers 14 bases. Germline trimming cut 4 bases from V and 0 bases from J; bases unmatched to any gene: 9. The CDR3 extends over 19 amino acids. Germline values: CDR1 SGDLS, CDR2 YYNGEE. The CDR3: CASSTGLAGGSSSYNEQFF. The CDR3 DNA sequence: TGTGCCAGCAGCACCGGACTAGCGGGGGGCTCTAGCTCCTACAATGAGCAGTTCTTC. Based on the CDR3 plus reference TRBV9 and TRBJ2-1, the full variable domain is DSGVTQTPKHLITATGQRVTLRCSPRSGDLSVYWYQQSLDQGLQFLIQYYNGEERAKGNILERFSAQQFPDLHSELNLSSLELGDSALYFCASSTGLAGGSSSYNEQFFGPGTRLTVL.

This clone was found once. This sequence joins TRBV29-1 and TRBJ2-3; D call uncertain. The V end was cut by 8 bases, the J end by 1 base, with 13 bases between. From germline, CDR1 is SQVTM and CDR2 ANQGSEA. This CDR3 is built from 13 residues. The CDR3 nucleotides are TGCAGCTCAGTTGGAGCCGGCACAGATACGCAGTATTTT. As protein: CSSVGAGTDTQYF.

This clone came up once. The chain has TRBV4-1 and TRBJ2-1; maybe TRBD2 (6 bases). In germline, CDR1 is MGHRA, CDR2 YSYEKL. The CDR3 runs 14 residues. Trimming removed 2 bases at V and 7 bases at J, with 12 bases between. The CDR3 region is CASSQMGGVNEQFF. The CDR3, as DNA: TGCGCCAGCAGCCAAATGGGCGGGGTGAATGAGCAGTTCTTC.

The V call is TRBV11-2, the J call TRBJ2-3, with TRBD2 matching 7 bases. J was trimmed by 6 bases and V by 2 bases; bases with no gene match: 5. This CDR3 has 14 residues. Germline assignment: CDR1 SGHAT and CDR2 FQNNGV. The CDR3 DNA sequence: TGTGCCAGCAGCTTAACCGGGGGGAGTGATACGCAGTATTTT. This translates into CASSLTGGSDTQYF.

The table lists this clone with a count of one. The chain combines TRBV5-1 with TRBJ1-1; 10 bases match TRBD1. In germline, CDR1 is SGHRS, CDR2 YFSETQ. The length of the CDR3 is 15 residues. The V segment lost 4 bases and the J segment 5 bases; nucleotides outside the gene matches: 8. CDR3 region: CASSVRQGAGTEAFF. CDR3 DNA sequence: TGCGCCAGCAGCGTAAGACAGGGGGCAGGGACTGAAGCTTTCTTT.

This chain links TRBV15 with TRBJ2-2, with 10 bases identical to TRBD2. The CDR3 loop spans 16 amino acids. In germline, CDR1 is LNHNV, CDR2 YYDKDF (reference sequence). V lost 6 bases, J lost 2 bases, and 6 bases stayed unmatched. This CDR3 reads CATSTGLAVNTGELFF. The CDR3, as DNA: TGTGCCACCAGTACCGGACTAGCGGTTAACACCGGGGAGCTGTTTTTT.

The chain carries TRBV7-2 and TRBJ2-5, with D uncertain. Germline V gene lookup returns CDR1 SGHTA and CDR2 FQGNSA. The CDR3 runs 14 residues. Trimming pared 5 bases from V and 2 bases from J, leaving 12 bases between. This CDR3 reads CASSRDFLQETQYF. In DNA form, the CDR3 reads TGTGCCAGCAGCCGAGATTTTCTTCAAGAGACCCAGTACTTC.

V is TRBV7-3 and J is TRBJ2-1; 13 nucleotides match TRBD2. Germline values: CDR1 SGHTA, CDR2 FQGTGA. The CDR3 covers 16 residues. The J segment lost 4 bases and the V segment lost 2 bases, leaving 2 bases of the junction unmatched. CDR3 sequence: CASSLLGLAGYNEQFF. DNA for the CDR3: TGTGCCAGCAGCTTATTGGGACTAGCGGGGTACAATGAGCAGTTCTTC.

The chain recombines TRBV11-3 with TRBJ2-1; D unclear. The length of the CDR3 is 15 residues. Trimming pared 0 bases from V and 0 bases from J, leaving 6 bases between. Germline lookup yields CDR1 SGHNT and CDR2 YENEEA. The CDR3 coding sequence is TGTGCCAGCAGCTTAGATCCGACCTCCTACAATGAGCAGTTCTTC. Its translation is CASSLDPTSYNEQFF.

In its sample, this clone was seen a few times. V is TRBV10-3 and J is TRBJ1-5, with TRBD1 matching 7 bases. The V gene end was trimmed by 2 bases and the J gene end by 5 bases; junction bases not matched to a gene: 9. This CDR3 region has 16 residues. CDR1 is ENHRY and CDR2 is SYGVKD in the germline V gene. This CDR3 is CAISEGQVIVHQPQHF. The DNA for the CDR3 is TGTGCCATCAGTGAGGGACAGGTAATCGTTCATCAGCCCCAGCATTTT.

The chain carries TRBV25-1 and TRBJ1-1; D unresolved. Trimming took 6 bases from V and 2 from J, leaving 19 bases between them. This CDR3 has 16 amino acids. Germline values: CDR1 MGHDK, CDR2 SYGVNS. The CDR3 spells CASSREAGRTNTEAFF. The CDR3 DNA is TGTGCCAGCAGCCGGGAAGCAGGCAGGACCAACACTGAAGCTTTCTTT. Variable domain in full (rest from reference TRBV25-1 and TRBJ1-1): EADIYQTPRYLVIGTGKKITLECSQTMGHDKMYWYQQDPGMELHLIHYSYGVNSTEKGDLSSESTVSRIRTEHFPLTLESARPSHTSQYLCASSREAGRTNTEAFFGQGTRLTVV.

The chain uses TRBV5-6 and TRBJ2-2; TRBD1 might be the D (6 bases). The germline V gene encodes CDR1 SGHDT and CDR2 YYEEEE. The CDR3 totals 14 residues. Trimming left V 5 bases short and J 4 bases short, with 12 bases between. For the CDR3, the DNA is TGTGCCAGCAGTGGGGTGGGGGCCACCGGGGAGCTGTTTTTT. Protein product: CASSGVGATGELFF.

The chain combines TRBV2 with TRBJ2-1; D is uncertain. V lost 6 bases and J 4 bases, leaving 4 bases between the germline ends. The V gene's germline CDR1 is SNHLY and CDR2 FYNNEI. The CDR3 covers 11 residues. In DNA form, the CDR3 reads TGTGCCAGCAGGATTTACAATGAGCAGTTCTTC. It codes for CASRIYNEQFF.

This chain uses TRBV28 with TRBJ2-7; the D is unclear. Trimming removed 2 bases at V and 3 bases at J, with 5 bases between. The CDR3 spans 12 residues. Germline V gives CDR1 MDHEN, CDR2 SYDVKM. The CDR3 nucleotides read TGTGCCAGCAGTTTAAGGCGCTACGAGCAGTACTTC. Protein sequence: CASSLRRYEQYF. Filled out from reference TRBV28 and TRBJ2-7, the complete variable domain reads DVKVTQSSRYLVKRTGEKVFLECVQDMDHENMFWYRQDPGLGLRLIYFSYDVKMKEKGDIPEGYSVSREKKERFSLILESASTNQTSMYLCASSLRRYEQYFGPGTRLTVT.

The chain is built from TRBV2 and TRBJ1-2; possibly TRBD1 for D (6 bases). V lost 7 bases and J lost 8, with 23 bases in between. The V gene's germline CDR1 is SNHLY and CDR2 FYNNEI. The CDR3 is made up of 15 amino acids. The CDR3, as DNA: TGTGCCAGCAAGAGGACAGACCGGGGCCCGGGAGGCTACACCTTC. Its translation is CASKRTDRGPGGYTF. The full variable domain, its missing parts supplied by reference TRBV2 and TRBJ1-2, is EPEVTQTPSHQVTQMGQEVILRCVPISNHLYFYWYRQILGQKVEFLVSFYNNEISEKSEIFDDQFSVERPDGSNFTLKIRSTKLEDSAMYFCASKRTDRGPGGYTFGSGTRLTVV.